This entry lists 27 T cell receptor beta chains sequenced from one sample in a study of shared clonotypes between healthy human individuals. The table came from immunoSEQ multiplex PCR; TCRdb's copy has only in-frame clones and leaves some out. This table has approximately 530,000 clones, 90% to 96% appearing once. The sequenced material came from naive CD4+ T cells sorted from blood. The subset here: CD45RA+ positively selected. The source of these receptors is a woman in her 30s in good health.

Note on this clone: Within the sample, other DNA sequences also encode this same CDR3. The CDR3 DNA is TGTGCCAGCACCGGGGCATACGAGCAGTACTTC. Its protein product is CASTGAYEQYF. V is TRBV11-2 and J is TRBJ2-7; perhaps D is TRBD1 or TRBD2 (5 bases each). The CDR3 runs to 11 residues. Trimming took off 7 bases at V and 4 bases at J, with 8 bases between the two ends. Per the germline V gene, CDR1 is SGHAT and CDR2 is FQNNGV.

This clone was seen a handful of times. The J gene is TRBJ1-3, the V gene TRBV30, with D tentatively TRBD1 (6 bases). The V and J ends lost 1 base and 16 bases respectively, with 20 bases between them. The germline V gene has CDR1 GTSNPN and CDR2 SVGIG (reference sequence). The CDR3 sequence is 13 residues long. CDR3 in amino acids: CAWSENQGPLRYF. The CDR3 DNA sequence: TGTGCCTGGAGTGAAAACCAGGGGCCCCTTCGGTATTTT.

CDR3 sequence reads: CASSPKNAGGRTEAFF. CDR3 nucleotide sequence: TGTGCCAGCTCACCCAAGAATGCGGGGGGAAGGACTGAAGCTTTCTTT. The chain joins TRBV18 to TRBJ1-1; a possible D gene is TRBD1 (5 bases). The CDR3 has 16 residues. Germline V gene sequence: CDR1 KGHSH, CDR2 LQKENI. V lost 3 bases and J lost 5, with 19 bases in between. The whole variable domain, filled in from reference TRBV18 and TRBJ1-1, reads NAGVMQNPRHLVRRRGQEARLRCSPMKGHSHVYWYRQLPEEGLKFMVYLQKENIIDESGMPKERFSAEFPKEGPSILRIQQVVRGDSAAYFCASSPKNAGGRTEAFFGQGTRLTVV.

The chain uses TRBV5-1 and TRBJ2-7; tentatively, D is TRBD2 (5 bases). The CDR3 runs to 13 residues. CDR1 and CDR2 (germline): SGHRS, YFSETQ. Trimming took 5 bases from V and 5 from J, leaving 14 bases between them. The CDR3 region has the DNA TGCGCCAGCAGTTACCGGGATACGAACGAGCAGTACTTC. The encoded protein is CASSYRDTNEQYF.

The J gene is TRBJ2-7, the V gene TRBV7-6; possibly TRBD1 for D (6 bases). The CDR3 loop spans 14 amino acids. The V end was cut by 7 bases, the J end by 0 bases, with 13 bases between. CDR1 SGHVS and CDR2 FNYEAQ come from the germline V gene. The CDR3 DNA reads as TGTGCCAGCACCCCACAGGGCGACTCCTACGAGCAGTACTTC. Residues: CASTPQGDSYEQYF.

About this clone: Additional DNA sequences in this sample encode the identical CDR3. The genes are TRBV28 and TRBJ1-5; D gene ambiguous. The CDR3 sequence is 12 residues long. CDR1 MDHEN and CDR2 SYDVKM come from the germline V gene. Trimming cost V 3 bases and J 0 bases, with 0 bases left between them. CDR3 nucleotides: TGTGCCAGCAGTTTTAGCAATCAGCCCCAGCATTTT. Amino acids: CASSFSNQPQHF.

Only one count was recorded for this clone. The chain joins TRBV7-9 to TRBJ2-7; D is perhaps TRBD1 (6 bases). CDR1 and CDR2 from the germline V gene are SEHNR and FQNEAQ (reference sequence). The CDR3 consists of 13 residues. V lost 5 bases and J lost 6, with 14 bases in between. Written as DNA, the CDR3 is TGTGCCAGCAGCGACAGGACGGCTGGCGAGCAGTACTTC. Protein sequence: CASSDRTAGEQYF.

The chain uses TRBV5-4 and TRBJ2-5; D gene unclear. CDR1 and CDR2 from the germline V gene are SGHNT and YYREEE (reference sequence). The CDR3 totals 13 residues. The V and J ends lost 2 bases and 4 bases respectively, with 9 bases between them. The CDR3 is CASSFYTLETQYF. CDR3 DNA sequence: TGTGCCAGCAGCTTTTATACCCTAGAGACCCAGTACTTC.

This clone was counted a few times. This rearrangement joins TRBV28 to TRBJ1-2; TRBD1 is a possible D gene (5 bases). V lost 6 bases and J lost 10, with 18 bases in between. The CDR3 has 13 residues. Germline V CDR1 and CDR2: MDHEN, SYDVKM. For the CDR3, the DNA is TGTGCCAGCAGCCTGGACGGGGGTAGTGACTACACCTTC. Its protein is CASSLDGGSDYTF.

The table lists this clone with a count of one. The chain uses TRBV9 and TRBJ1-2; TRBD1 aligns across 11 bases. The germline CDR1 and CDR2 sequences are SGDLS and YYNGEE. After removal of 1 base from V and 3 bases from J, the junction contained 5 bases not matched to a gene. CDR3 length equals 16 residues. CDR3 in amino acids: CASSVSMGQGDYGYTF. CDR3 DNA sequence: TGTGCCAGCAGCGTAAGCATGGGACAGGGGGACTATGGCTACACCTTC.

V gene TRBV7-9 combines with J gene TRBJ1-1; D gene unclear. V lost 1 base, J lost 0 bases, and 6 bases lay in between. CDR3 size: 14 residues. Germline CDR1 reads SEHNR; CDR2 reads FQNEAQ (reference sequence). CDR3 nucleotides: TGTGCCAGCAGCTTAGTCGGGATGAACACTGAAGCTTTCTTT. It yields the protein CASSLVGMNTEAFF.

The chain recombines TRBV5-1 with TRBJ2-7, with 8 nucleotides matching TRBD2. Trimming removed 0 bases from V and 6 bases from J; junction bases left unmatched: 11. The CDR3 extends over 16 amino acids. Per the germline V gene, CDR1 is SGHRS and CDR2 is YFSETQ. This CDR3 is CASSLGAETRGAEQYF. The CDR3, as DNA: TGCGCCAGCAGCTTGGGGGCCGAAACGCGGGGGGCCGAGCAGTACTTC.

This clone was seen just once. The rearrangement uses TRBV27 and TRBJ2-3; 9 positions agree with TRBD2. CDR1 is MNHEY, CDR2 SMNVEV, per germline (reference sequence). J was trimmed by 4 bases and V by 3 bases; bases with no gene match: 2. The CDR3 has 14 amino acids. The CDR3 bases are TGTGCCAGCAGTTTGGGACTAGCAGCAGATACGCAGTATTTT. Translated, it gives CASSLGLAADTQYF.

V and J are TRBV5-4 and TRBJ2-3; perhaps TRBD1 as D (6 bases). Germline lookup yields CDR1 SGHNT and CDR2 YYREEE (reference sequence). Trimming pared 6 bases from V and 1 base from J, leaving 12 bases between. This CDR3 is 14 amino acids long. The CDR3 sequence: CASNRDIRTDTQYF. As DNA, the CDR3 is TGTGCCAGCAACCGGGACATTCGCACAGATACGCAGTATTTT.

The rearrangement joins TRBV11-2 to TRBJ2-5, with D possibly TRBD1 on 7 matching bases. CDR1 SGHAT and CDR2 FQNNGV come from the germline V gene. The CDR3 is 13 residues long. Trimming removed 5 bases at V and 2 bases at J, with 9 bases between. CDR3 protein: CASSAGQQETQYF. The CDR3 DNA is TGTGCCAGCAGCGCGGGACAGCAAGAGACCCAGTACTTC.

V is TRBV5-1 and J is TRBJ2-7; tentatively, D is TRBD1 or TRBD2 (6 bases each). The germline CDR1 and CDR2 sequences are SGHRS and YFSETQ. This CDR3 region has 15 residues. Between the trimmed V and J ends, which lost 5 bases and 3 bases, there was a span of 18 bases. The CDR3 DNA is TGCGCCAGCAGAACGCGGGACACTTCGTTCTACGAGCAGTACTTC. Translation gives CASRTRDTSFYEQYF.

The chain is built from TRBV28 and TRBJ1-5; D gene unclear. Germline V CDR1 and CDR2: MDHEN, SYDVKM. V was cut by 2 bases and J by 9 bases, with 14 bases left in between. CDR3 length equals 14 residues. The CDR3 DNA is TGTGCCAGCAGTTTACCCAGTCATCCCGGGCCCCAGCATTTT. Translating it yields CASSLPSHPGPQHF.

CDR3: CASSLAAGLNNEQFF. As DNA, the CDR3 is TGCGCCAGCAGCTTGGCCGCGGGATTAAACAATGAGCAGTTCTTC. The chain couples TRBV5-1 to TRBJ2-1; D is perhaps TRBD2 (6 bases). Trimming removed 0 bases from V and 5 bases from J, with 12 bases in between. Germline V lookup: CDR1 SGHRS, CDR2 YFSETQ. The CDR3 totals 15 residues. Full variable domain (rest looked up from reference TRBV5-1 and TRBJ2-1): KAGVTQTPRYLIKTRGQQVTLSCSPISGHRSVSWYQQTPGQGLQFLFEYFSETQRNKGNFPGRFSGRQFSNSRSEMNVSTLELGDSALYLCASSLAAGLNNEQFFGPGTRLTVL.

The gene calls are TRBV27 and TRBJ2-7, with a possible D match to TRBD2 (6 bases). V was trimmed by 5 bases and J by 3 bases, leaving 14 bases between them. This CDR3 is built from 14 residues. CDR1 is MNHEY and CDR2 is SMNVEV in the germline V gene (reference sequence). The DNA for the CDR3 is TGTGCCAGCAGTATGTCGACTAGATACTACGAGCAGTACTTC. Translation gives CASSMSTRYYEQYF.

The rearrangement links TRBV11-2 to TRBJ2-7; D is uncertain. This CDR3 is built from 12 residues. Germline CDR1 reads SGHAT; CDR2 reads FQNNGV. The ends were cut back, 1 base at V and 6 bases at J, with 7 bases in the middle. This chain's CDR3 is CASSLAFREQYF. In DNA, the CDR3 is TGTGCCAGCAGCTTAGCCTTTCGCGAGCAGTACTTC.

The CDR3 protein is CASSIARTGRPRTGYYEQYF. DNA of the CDR3: TGTGCCAGTAGTATAGCTCGGACAGGACGACCGCGGACAGGATACTACGAGCAGTACTTC. The rearrangement links TRBV19 to TRBJ2-7; 7 nucleotides line up with TRBD1. The CDR3 totals 20 residues. J was trimmed by 3 bases and V by 1 base; bases with no gene match: 21. CDR1 and CDR2 (germline): LNHDA, SQIVND (reference sequence).

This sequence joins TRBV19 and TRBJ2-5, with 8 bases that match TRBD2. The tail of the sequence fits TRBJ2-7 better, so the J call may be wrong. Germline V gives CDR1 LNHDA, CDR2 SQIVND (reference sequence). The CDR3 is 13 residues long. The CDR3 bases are TGTGCCAGTAGTAACCTAGCGGGCTACGAGCAGTACTTC. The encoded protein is CASSNLAGYEQYF.

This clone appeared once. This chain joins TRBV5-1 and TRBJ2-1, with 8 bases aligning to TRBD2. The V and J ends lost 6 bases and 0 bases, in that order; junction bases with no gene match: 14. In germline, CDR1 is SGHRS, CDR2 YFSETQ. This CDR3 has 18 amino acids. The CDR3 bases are TGCGCCAGCAAACCGGGAGGGCCGGGTATTTTCTCCTACAATGAGCAGTTCTTC. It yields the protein CASKPGGPGIFSYNEQFF. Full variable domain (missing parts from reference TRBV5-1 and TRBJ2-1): KAGVTQTPRYLIKTRGQQVTLSCSPISGHRSVSWYQQTPGQGLQFLFEYFSETQRNKGNFPGRFSGRQFSNSRSEMNVSTLELGDSALYLCASKPGGPGIFSYNEQFFGPGTRLTVL.

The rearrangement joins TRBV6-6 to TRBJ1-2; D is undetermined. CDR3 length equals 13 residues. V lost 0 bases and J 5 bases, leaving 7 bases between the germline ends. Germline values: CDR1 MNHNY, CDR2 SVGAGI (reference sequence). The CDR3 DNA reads TGTGCCAGCAGTTACTCGACCAGTTATGGCTACACCTTC. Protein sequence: CASSYSTSYGYTF.

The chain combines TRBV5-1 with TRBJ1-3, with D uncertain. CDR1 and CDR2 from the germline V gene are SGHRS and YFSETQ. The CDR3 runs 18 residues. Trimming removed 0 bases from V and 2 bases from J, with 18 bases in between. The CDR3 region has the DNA TGCGCCAGCAGCTTGGAATACCGTACACCGTCGGCTGGAAACACCATATATTTT. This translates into CASSLEYRTPSAGNTIYF.

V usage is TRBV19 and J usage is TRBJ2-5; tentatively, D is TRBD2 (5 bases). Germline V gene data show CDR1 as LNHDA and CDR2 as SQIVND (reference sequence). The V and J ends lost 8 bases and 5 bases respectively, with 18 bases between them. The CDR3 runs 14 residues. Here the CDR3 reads CASRPGRPGETQYF. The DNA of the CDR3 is TGTGCCAGTCGGCCGGGAAGACCGGGTGAGACCCAGTACTTC. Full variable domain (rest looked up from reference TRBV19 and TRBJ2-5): DGGITQSPKYLFRKEGQNVTLSCEQNLNHDAMYWYRQDPGQGLRLIYYSQIVNDFQKGDIAEGYSVSREKKESFPLTVTSAQKNPTAFYLCASRPGRPGETQYFGPGTRLLVL.

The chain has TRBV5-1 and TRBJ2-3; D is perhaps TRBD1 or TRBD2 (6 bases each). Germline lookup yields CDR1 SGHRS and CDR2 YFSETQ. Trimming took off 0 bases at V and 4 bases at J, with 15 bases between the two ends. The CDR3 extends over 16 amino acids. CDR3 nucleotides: TGCGCCAGCAGCTTGGAACTCGCTGGGGGGCCAGATACGCAGTATTTT. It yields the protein CASSLELAGGPDTQYF.